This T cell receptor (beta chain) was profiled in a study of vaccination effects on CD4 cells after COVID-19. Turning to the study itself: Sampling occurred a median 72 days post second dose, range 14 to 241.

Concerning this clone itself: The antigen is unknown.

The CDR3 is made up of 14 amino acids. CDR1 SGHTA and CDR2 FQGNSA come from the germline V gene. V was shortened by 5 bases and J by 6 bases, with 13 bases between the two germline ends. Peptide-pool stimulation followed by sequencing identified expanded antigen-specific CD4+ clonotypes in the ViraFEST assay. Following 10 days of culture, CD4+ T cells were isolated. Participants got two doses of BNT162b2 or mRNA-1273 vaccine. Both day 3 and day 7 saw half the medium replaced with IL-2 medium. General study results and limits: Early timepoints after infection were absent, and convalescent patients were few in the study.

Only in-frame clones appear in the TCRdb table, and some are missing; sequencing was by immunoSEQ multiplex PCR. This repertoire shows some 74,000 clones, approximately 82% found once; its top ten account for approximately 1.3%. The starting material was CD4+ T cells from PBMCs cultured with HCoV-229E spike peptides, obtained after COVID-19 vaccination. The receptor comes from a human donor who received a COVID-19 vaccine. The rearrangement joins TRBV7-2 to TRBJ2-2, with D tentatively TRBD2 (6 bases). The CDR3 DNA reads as TGTGCCAGCAGCGTCAGACTAGGGGCCGGGGAGCTGTTTTTT. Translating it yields CASSVRLGAGELFF.